This record concerns one T cell receptor (beta chain) sequence. This sample was taken from a study of OX40 agonist ivuxolimab in advanced cancers. Only in-frame clones appear in the TCRdb table, and some are missing; sequencing was by immunoSEQ multiplex PCR. The table lists approximately 54,000 clones, about 91% of them singletons. This TCR was sampled from an adult with an advanced solid tumor such as melanoma, head and neck, liver or kidney cancer. The sequencing here drew on CD4+ or CD8+ T cells sorted from blood, taken in a trial of the OX40 agonist ivuxolimab.

CDR3 region: CAWSGQGGGNEKLFF. The CDR3 region has the DNA TGTGCCTGGAGTGGACAGGGCGGGGGGAATGAAAAACTGTTTTTT. V usage is TRBV30 and J usage is TRBJ1-4; TRBD1 aligns across 7 bases. CDR3 length: 15 amino acids. Germline V gene sequence: CDR1 GTSNPN, CDR2 SVGIG (reference sequence). V gave up 1 base and J gave up 5 bases; unmatched junction bases: 7.